In its sample, the clone carrying this TCR beta chain was seen a few times. Assay: immunoSEQ multiplex PCR; the TCRdb copy retains only in-frame clones and omits some. The sample lists about 28,000 clones; about 88% were seen once. The data were taken from a study of sequential checkpoint blockade in melanoma. CDR3 length: 17 residues. J gave up 8 bases and V 0 bases, and 9 bases lay outside the gene matches. Germline-derived CDR1 and CDR2 are SEHNR and FQNEAQ (reference sequence). Treatment meaning: randomized to nivolumab then ipilimumab (arm A) or the reverse (arm B). The rearrangement joins TRBV7-9 to TRBJ2-1; 11 bases are a match to TRBD2. The source material was CD8+ T cells sorted from blood (inferred from file names), sampled from a patient given nivolumab and ipilimumab in sequence. The sequence came from a human donor with melanoma. In nucleotides, the CDR3 is TGTGCCAGCAGCTTAGCGTACACTAGCGGGAGTAGGGATGAGCAGTTCTTC. This encodes CASSLAYTSGSRDEQFF.